The 32 T cell receptor beta chains below all came from one sample that was sequenced in a study of post-analysis software for immune sequencing data. Study-wide results and limits: Five or six TRBV segments were significantly more frequent in patients than in controls. TRBV5-6, TRBV5-1 and TRBV20-1 were among these segments.

Unique-molecular-identifier-tagged TCR beta cDNA libraries were used. TCRdb redid the calling of the PCR reads with MiXCR, one entry per CDR3 protein. The sample has about 500,000 distinct CDR3 sequences, under 55% seen once. Their specific antigens are unknown. Material: blood. The receptors were gathered from a girl aged 10 to 17 with multiple sclerosis.

The chain couples TRBV7-6 to TRBJ1-2; maybe TRBD1 (5 bases). Trimming removed 5 bases from V and 6 bases from J, with 19 bases in between. Germline CDR1 is SGHVS and CDR2 is FNYEAQ. The CDR3 contains 15 residues. The CDR3 loop reads CASSPHPGGADGYTF. In DNA form, the CDR3 reads TGTGCCAGCAGCCCACACCCCGGAGGGGCGGATGGCTACACCTTC. Complete variable domain (other parts from reference TRBV7-6 and TRBJ1-2): GAGVSQSPRYKVTKRGQDVALRCDPISGHVSLYWYRQALGQGPEFLTYFNYEAQQDKSGLPNDRFSAERPEGSISTLTIQRTEQRDSAMYRCASSPHPGGADGYTFGSGTRLTVV.

The chain has TRBV7-2 and TRBJ2-7; D is possibly TRBD1 (6 bases). V was shortened by 7 bases and J by 4 bases, with 20 bases between the two germline ends. The CDR3 has 15 residues. The germline gives CDR1 SGHTA, CDR2 FQGNSA. The CDR3 bases are TGTGCCAGCACCCAGAGGGACATTTTAGCATACGAGCAGTACTTC. Translation: CASTQRDILAYEQYF.

This clonotype was observed once. V usage is TRBV4-2 and J usage is TRBJ1-3; 10 positions match TRBD1. The CDR3 contains 16 residues. CDR1 is LGHNA, CDR2 YNFKEQ, per germline. J was trimmed by 4 bases and V by 5 bases; bases with no gene match: 8. CDR3 in amino acids: CASSSPGQGSGNTIYF. CDR3 DNA: TGTGCCAGCAGCTCGCCGGGACAGGGGTCAGGAAACACCATATATTTT.

The chain recombines TRBV7-9 with TRBJ2-7, with unresolved D. Germline loops: CDR1 SEHNR, CDR2 FQNEAQ (reference sequence). V was cut by 1 base and J by 0 bases, with 13 bases left in between. This CDR3 comprises 16 residues. CDR3 in amino acids: CASSLGYGPSSYEQYF. CDR3 in DNA: TGTGCCAGCAGCTTAGGTTATGGACCCAGCTCCTACGAGCAGTACTTC.

This sequence joins TRBV6-5 and TRBJ2-6; D remains unclear. V lost 4 bases to trimming and J lost 0 bases, with 13 bases between them. CDR1 and CDR2 from the germline V gene are MNHEY and SVGAGI. The CDR3 has 17 amino acids. The CDR3 DNA reads as TGTGCCAGCAGTTCCCGTTATACTTTCTCTGGGGCCAACGTCCTGACTTTC. Residues: CASSSRYTFSGANVLTF.

The V call is TRBV7-2, the J call TRBJ2-4; possibly TRBD1 or TRBD2 for D (5 bases each). The CDR3 loop spans 15 amino acids. Looked up from germline, CDR1 is SGHTA and CDR2 is FQGNSA. With 5 bases removed from V and 1 base from J, the gap between germline ends came to 12 bases. The CDR3 protein is CASSPARGAKNIQYF. CDR3 in DNA: TGTGCCAGCAGCCCAGCACGGGGCGCCAAAAACATTCAGTACTTC. Combining the CDR3 with reference TRBV7-2 and TRBJ2-4 gives the whole variable domain GAGVSQSPSNKVTEKGKDVELRCDPISGHTALYWYRQSLGQGLEFLIYFQGNSAPDKSGLPSDRFSAERTGGSVSTLTIQRTQQEDSAVYLCASSPARGAKNIQYFGAGTRLSVL.

The rearrangement links TRBV20-1 to TRBJ2-1, with TRBD1 as a possible D gene (6 bases). Germline values: CDR1 DFQATT, CDR2 SNEGSKA (reference sequence). V lost 5 bases and J lost 2, with 10 bases in between. This CDR3 has 13 residues. CDR3 residues: CSAPGATYNEQFF. CDR3 DNA sequence: TGCAGTGCTCCAGGGGCCACCTACAATGAGCAGTTCTTC.

This chain's CDR3 is CSARAGMSVGNTIYF. The CDR3 region has the DNA TGCAGTGCTAGAGCAGGGATGTCAGTAGGAAACACCATATATTTT. The chain links TRBV20-1 to TRBJ1-3; possible D gene TRBD1, 5 bases. Germline lookup yields CDR1 DFQATT and CDR2 SNEGSKA (reference sequence). The CDR3 covers 15 residues. V was cut by 1 base and J by 4 bases, with 14 bases left in between.

This chain connects TRBV4-1 to TRBJ1-5; 8 nucleotides agree with TRBD1. Germline V gene sequence: CDR1 MGHRA, CDR2 YSYEKL. V lost 4 bases, J lost 6 bases, and 11 bases stayed unmatched. This CDR3 region has 16 residues. In DNA, the CDR3 is TGCGCCAGCAGCCGCCCAGACAGGGGTCGAGTTCAGCCCCAGCATTTT. This encodes CASSRPDRGRVQPQHF.

This chain connects TRBV20-1 to TRBJ2-7, with 13 bases identical to TRBD2. Germline CDR1 reads DFQATT; CDR2 reads SNEGSKA (reference sequence). The CDR3 extends over 14 amino acids. V was clipped by 6 bases and J by 4 bases; unmatched bases: 6. CDR3 loop: CSADGTSGKYEQYF. The CDR3 DNA reads as TGCAGTGCGGACGGGACTAGCGGGAAGTACGAGCAGTACTTC.

This clonotype has more than one count but fewer than ten. The chain joins TRBV3-1 to TRBJ2-7; 9 bases are a match to TRBD1. Germline V gene data show CDR1 as LGHDT and CDR2 as YNNKEL (reference sequence). The length of the CDR3 is 14 residues. J lost 3 bases, V lost 6 bases, and 6 bases had no gene match. CDR3 residues: CASREDRGLYEQYF. CDR3 in DNA: TGTGCCAGCAGGGAGGACAGGGGTCTCTACGAGCAGTACTTC.

The chain's CDR3 is CASNLQPQHF. The CDR3 DNA follows: TGTGCCAGCAACCTTCAGCCCCAGCATTTT. This chain joins TRBV28 and TRBJ1-5; D is unresolved. V dropped 7 bases and J dropped 6 bases, with 4 bases sitting between them. Looked up from germline, CDR1 is MDHEN and CDR2 is SYDVKM. This CDR3 contains 10 residues.

The chain couples TRBV11-2 to TRBJ2-1; tentative D call: TRBD2 (5 bases). V shed 0 bases and J shed 4 bases, with 10 bases lying between them. The germline V gene encodes CDR1 SGHAT and CDR2 FQNNGV. This CDR3 contains 15 residues. Here the CDR3 reads CASSLDLLAYNEQFF. The CDR3 bases are TGTGCCAGCAGCTTAGATCTCCTAGCTTACAATGAGCAGTTCTTC.

Comments on this clonotype: This may stem from a read error, because a much larger clone lies one nucleotide away. This rearrangement joins TRBV27 to TRBJ2-7; D is perhaps TRBD1 (5 bases). CDR1 MNHEY and CDR2 SMNVEV come from the germline V gene (reference sequence). This CDR3 contains 14 residues. V lost 6 bases and J 3 bases, leaving 15 bases between the germline ends. The CDR3 nucleotides are TGTGCCAGCAGGGCATCGACAGAGCACTACGAGCAGTACTTC. The encoded protein is CASRASTEHYEQYF.

This chain connects TRBV29-1 to TRBJ2-1; TRBD1 agrees at 9 bases. From germline, CDR1 is SQVTM and CDR2 ANQGSEA. The V segment lost 3 bases and the J segment 7 bases; nucleotides outside the gene matches: 7. The CDR3 extends over 14 amino acids. The CDR3 DNA reads as TGCAGCGTTGAGGCGGGACAGGGTTGGAATGAGCAGTTCTTC. This encodes CSVEAGQGWNEQFF.

Only a few counts were recorded for this clonotype. This chain uses TRBV20-1 with TRBJ2-7; no clear D. Germline CDR1 is DFQATT and CDR2 is SNEGSKA (reference sequence). The CDR3 sequence is 13 residues long. V lost 2 bases and J lost 2, with 10 bases in between. Written as DNA, the CDR3 is TGCAGTGCTAGAACAAGGGCGGCCTACGAGCAGTACTTC. It yields the protein CSARTRAAYEQYF.

This chain joins TRBV4-1 and TRBJ1-1; 11 bases match TRBD1. Trimming removed 4 bases from V and 3 bases from J; junction bases left unmatched: 7. CDR1 is MGHRA, CDR2 YSYEKL, per germline. The CDR3 is 16 amino acids. CDR3 protein: CASSLGQGAKDTEAFF. Written as DNA, the CDR3 is TGCGCCAGCAGCCTAGGACAGGGGGCGAAGGACACTGAAGCTTTCTTT.

The chain links TRBV6-5 to TRBJ1-5; a possible D gene is TRBD1 (6 bases). Trimming cost V 6 bases and J 3 bases, with 12 bases left between them. Germline CDR1 and CDR2: MNHEY and SVGAGI. The CDR3 loop spans 14 amino acids. This CDR3 is CASRAGQINQPQHF. Here the CDR3 DNA reads TGTGCCAGCAGGGCAGGACAGATCAATCAGCCCCAGCATTTT.

V usage is TRBV20-1 and J usage is TRBJ2-6; D ambiguous. Germline values: CDR1 DFQATT, CDR2 SNEGSKA (reference sequence). V lost 6 bases and J lost 2, with 8 bases in between. The CDR3 spans 13 residues. DNA for the CDR3: TGCAGTGCGGGGTCTGCTGGGGCCAACGTCCTGACTTTC. Amino acids: CSAGSAGANVLTF.

For the CDR3, the DNA is TGTGCCAGCAGGGGACAGGGACGATGGGAGCAGTACTTC. Translation: CASRGQGRWEQYF. The V and J genes are TRBV28 and TRBJ2-7; 9 bases match TRBD1. Trimming took 6 bases from V and 7 from J; bases not matched to a gene: 7. CDR3 size: 13 residues. CDR1 is MDHEN and CDR2 is SYDVKM in the germline V gene.

This chain joins TRBV29-1 and TRBJ1-2; D might be TRBD1 (5 bases). Trimming took 4 bases from V and 6 from J, leaving 12 bases between them. The CDR3 is made up of 12 amino acids. The germline V gene encodes CDR1 SQVTM and CDR2 ANQGSEA. This CDR3 is CSVAPGGDGYTF. The CDR3 DNA reads as TGCAGCGTTGCCCCGGGGGGAGATGGCTACACCTTC. The full variable domain, in which reference TRBV29-1 and TRBJ1-2 provide the parts outside the CDR3, is SAVISQKPSRDICQRGTSLTIQCQVDSQVTMMFWYRQQPGQSLTLIATANQGSEATYESGFVIDKFPISRPNLTFSTLTVSNMSPEDSSIYLCSVAPGGDGYTFGSGTRLTVV.

In its sample, this clonotype was seen a few times. V usage is TRBV7-3 and J usage is TRBJ2-5; D uncertain. The CDR3 is made up of 15 amino acids. Germline values: CDR1 SGHTA, CDR2 FQGTGA. V dropped 2 bases and J dropped 1 base, with 11 bases sitting between them. DNA for the CDR3: TGTGCCAGCAGCTTAGACCCTACCAGCCAAGAGACCCAGTACTTC. The encoded protein is CASSLDPTSQETQYF.

The chain couples TRBV5-1 to TRBJ2-7; unclear D gene. Looked up from germline, CDR1 is SGHRS and CDR2 is YFSETQ. This CDR3 comprises 14 residues. Trimming took 1 base from V and 0 from J, leaving 8 bases between them. The CDR3 DNA reads as TGCGCCAGCAGCTTGCTGGACCGCTCCTACGAGCAGTACTTC. This translates into CASSLLDRSYEQYF. Drawing the rest from reference TRBV5-1 and TRBJ2-7, the complete variable domain is KAGVTQTPRYLIKTRGQQVTLSCSPISGHRSVSWYQQTPGQGLQFLFEYFSETQRNKGNFPGRFSGRQFSNSRSEMNVSTLELGDSALYLCASSLLDRSYEQYFGPGTRLTVT.

The chain is built from TRBV5-5 and TRBJ2-7; D remains unclear. This CDR3 has 15 amino acids. Germline V gene sequence: CDR1 SGHKS, CDR2 YYEKEE (reference sequence). V was trimmed by 0 bases and J by 3 bases, leaving 13 bases between them. The CDR3 loop reads CASSLEIGLYYEQYF. CDR3 DNA: TGTGCCAGCAGCTTGGAGATAGGGTTATACTACGAGCAGTACTTC.

V gene TRBV11-2 combines with J gene TRBJ2-5, with D hard to call. This CDR3 is 15 amino acids long. Germline lookup yields CDR1 SGHAT and CDR2 FQNNGV. Trimming removed 6 bases at V and 2 bases at J, with 16 bases between. CDR3 region: CASSHLLERQETQYF. DNA for the CDR3: TGTGCCAGCAGTCACCTGTTAGAGAGGCAAGAGACCCAGTACTTC.

This clonotype was seen a handful of times. The V and J genes are TRBV29-1 and TRBJ2-1; D is unclear. The germline gives CDR1 SQVTM, CDR2 ANQGSEA. V was shortened by 4 bases and J by 1 base, with 8 bases between the two germline ends. The length of the CDR3 is 13 residues. CDR3 nucleotides: TGCAGCGTTGGAGCACATTCCTACAATGAGCAGTTCTTC. Its translation: CSVGAHSYNEQFF.

This chain links TRBV4-1 with TRBJ2-7; possible D gene TRBD1, 6 bases. The CDR3 sequence is 15 residues long. Per germline, CDR1 MGHRA and CDR2 YSYEKL. The V end lost 2 bases, the J end lost 1 base, and 12 bases lay between the germline ends. The CDR3 DNA reads as TGCGCCAGCAGCCAAAATACCGGGACATCCTACGAGCAGTACTTC. It specifies CASSQNTGTSYEQYF.

J is TRBJ2-1 and V is TRBV7-2; TRBD2 agrees at 9 bases. Germline loops: CDR1 SGHTA, CDR2 FQGNSA. V trimming: 4 bases; J trimming: 0 bases; junction bases outside the gene matches: 10. This CDR3 has 18 residues. The CDR3 nucleotides are TGTGCCAGCAGCTACCGACTAGCGGTCCACCCCTCCTACAATGAGCAGTTCTTC. Encoded protein: CASSYRLAVHPSYNEQFF.

This clonotype was seen a handful of times. The CDR3 DNA reads TGTGCCAGCAGTGAGGTGCAGGGACAGGGGCGAGACGAGCAGTACTTC. Its translation: CASSEVQGQGRDEQYF. The gene calls are TRBV6-1 and TRBJ2-7; 10 positions match TRBD1. The CDR3 spans 16 residues. Trimming took 3 bases from V and 5 from J; bases not matched to a gene: 10. Germline V gives CDR1 MNHNS, CDR2 SASEGT.

The rearrangement joins TRBV7-2 to TRBJ2-5; TRBD1 might be the D (6 bases). The germline V gene has CDR1 SGHTA and CDR2 FQGNSA. Trimming took 6 bases from V and 4 from J, leaving 15 bases between them. The CDR3 has 14 amino acids. The CDR3 region is CTSSPPGHRETQYF. The DNA for the CDR3 is TGTACCAGCAGTCCACCGGGACACAGAGAGACCCAGTACTTC.

This chain uses TRBV27 with TRBJ2-3, with 11 bases matching TRBD2. The CDR3 length is 14 residues. CDR1 MNHEY and CDR2 SMNVEV come from the germline V gene (reference sequence). V lost 3 bases, J lost 5 bases, and 1 base stayed unmatched. The CDR3 loop is CASSFGTSGDTQYF. Here the CDR3 DNA reads TGTGCCAGCAGTTTTGGGACTAGCGGAGATACGCAGTATTTT.

This clonotype was seen a few times. This sequence joins TRBV21-1 and TRBJ2-7; no check of the table's D call, TRBD1, against the DNA was made. TRBV21-1 is a pseudogene segment. The CDR3 extends over 15 amino acids. CDR3 sequence reads: CASSPRDRGSYEQYF. For the CDR3, the DNA is TGTGCCAGCAGCCCTAGGGACAGGGGGTCCTACGAGCAGTACTTC.